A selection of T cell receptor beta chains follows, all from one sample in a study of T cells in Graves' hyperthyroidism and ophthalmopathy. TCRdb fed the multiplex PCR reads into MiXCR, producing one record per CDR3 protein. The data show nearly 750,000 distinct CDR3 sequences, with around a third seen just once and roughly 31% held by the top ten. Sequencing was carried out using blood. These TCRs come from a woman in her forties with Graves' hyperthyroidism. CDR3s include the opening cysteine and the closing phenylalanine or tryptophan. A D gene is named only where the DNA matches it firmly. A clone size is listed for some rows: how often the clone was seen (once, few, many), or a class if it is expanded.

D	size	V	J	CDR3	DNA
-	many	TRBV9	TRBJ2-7	CASSTRQDAYEQYF	TGTGCCAGCAGCACCCGACAGGACGCCTACGAGCAGTACTTC
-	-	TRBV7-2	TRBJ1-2	CASSGGPWGGYTF	TGTGCCAGCAGCGGGGGGCCTTGGGGTGGCTACACCTTC
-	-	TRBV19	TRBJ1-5	CASNPMGLYSNQPQHF	TGTGCCAGTAACCCAATGGGACTCTATAGCAATCAGCCCCAGCATTTT
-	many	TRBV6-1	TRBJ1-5	CASSESVTMNQPQHF	TGTGCCAGCAGTGAAAGTGTAACAATGAATCAGCCCCAGCATTTT
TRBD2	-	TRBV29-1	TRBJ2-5	CSVDDGGKETQYF	TGCAGCGTTGACGACGGGGGGAAGGAGACCCAGTACTTC
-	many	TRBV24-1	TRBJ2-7	CATYGGTGIHEQYF	TGTGCCACTTACGGGGGAACAGGGATCCACGAGCAGTACTTC
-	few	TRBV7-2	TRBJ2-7	CASSSGRIGNHEQYF	TGTGCCAGCAGCTCCGGGAGAATAGGTAATCACGAGCAGTACTTC
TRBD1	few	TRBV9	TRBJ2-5	CASSLRDRIQETQYF	TGTGCCAGCAGCCTCCGGGACAGAATTCAAGAGACCCAGTACTTC
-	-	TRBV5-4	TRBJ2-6	CASSLAGQAGANVLTF	TGTGCCAGCAGCTTGGCCGGACAAGCTGGGGCCAACGTCCTGACTTTC
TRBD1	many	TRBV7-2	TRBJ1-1	CASSTYRQGGTEAFF	TGTGCCAGCAGCACCTACCGACAGGGGGGTACTGAAGCTTTCTTT
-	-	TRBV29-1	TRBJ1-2	CSVDSRTDLNYGYTF	TGCAGCGTTGACTCTAGGACAGACCTTAACTATGGCTACACCTTC
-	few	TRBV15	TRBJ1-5	CATSRAWGKKWGRYSNQPQHF	TGTGCCACCAGCAGAGCATGGGGAAAGAAGTGGGGCCGCTATAGCAATCAGCCCCAGCATTTT
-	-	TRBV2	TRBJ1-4	CASRRINEKLFF	TGTGCCAGCAGGAGGATTAATGAAAAACTGTTTTTT
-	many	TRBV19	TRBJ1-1	CASSPGVRYTEAFF	TGTGCCAGTAGTCCCGGGGTCCGATACACTGAAGCTTTCTTT
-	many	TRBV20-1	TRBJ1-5	CSAREHSNQPQHF	TGCAGTGCTAGAGAACACAGCAATCAGCCCCAGCATTTT
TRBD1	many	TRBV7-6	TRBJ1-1	CASSLTGTASEAFF	TGTGCCAGCAGCTTAACCGGGACAGCCTCGGAAGCTTTCTTT
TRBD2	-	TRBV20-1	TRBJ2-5	CSVDGVAGEEAETQYF	TGCAGCGTTGATGGAGTAGCGGGAGAAGAAGCGGAGACCCAGTACTTC
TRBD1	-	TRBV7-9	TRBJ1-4	CASSLGQAWNEKLFF	TGTGCCAGCAGCTTGGGACAGGCATGGAATGAAAAACTGTTTTTT
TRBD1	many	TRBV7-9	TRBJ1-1	CASRKDREDTEAFF	TGTGCCAGCAGGAAGGACAGGGAGGACACTGAAGCTTTCTTT
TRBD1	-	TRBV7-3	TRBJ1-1	CASSQRGTGSTEAFF	TGTGCCAGCAGCCAAAGGGGGACAGGGTCGACCGAAGCTTTCTTT
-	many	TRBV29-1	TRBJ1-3	CSVEGVAAGYSGNTIYF	TGCAGCGTTGAAGGAGTGGCGGCTGGATACTCTGGAAACACCATATATTTT
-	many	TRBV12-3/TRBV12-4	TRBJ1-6	CASFQGAGSPLHF	TGTGCCAGTTTCCAGGGTGCAGGGTCACCCCTCCACTTT
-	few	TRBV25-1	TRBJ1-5	CASSGTKNQPQHF	TGTGCCAGCAGCGGGACAAAAAATCAGCCCCAGCATTTT
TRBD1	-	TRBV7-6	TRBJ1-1	CASSRRDRGGRTEAFF	TGTGCCAGCAGCCGCCGGGACAGGGGTGGGCGGACTGAAGCTTTCTTT
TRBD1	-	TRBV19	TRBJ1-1	CASRSYRGEVNTEAFF	TGTGCCAGCCGTTCATACAGGGGAGAAGTGAACACTGAAGCTTTCTTT
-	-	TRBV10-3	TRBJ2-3	CAISESEYPYTQYF	TGTGCCATCAGTGAGTCAGAGTACCCCTATACGCAGTATTTT
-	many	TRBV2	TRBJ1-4	CASNRALNEKLFF	TGTGCCAGCAACAGGGCGCTTAATGAAAAACTGTTTTTT
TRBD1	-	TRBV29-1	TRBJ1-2	CSAAGQGRTGYTF	TGCAGCGCCGCGGGACAGGGGCGGACTGGCTACACCTTC
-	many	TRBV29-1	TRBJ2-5	CSVVTAEETQYF	TGCAGCGTTGTCACAGCCGAAGAGACCCAGTACTTC
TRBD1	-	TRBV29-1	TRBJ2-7	CSVAYRGDLYEQYF	TGCAGCGTAGCTTACAGGGGGGACCTTTACGAGCAGTACTTC
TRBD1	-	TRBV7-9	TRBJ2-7	CASSPGTGSVEQYF	TGTGCCAGCAGCCCCGGGACAGGGTCAGTCGAGCAGTACTTC
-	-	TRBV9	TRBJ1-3	CASSFRPTAGRGNTIYF	TGTGCCAGCAGCTTTCGACCGACAGCCGGGAGGGGAAACACCATATATTTT
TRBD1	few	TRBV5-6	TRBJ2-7	CASSAPGQNLEQYF	TGTGCCAGCAGCGCGCCGGGACAGAATTTGGAGCAGTACTTC
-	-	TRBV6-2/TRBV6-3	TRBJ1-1	CASSPRNGEAFF	TGTGCCAGCAGTCCACGGAATGGTGAAGCTTTCTTT